The 17 T cell receptor beta chains listed next were all sequenced from one sample in a study of memory CD4+ T cells and cytomegalovirus serostatus. Repertoires were generated with immunoSEQ multiplex PCR, while TCRdb's copy carries only in-frame clones and drops some. The sample has 48,000 or so clones; around 80% are singletons. The sort gate was single viable CD3+CD4+CD8-CD45RO+ cells for memory CD4+ T cells. The sample comprised memory CD4+ T cells from blood. The source of these receptors is an adult in good health and CMV-seronegative.

The chain couples TRBV27 to TRBJ2-7; 9 bases line up with TRBD2. This CDR3 is 17 amino acids long. Germline assignment: CDR1 MNHEY and CDR2 SMNVEV (reference sequence). V lost 0 bases, J lost 3 bases, and 9 bases stayed unmatched. CDR3 loop: CASSLSPGLAGIYEQYF. CDR3 DNA sequence: TGTGCCAGCAGTTTATCCCCCGGCCTAGCGGGGATCTACGAGCAGTACTTC.

This chain joins TRBV5-6 and TRBJ2-2, with D possibly being TRBD1 (6 bases). CDR1 is SGHDT, CDR2 YYEEEE, per germline. The CDR3 length is 13 residues. The V and J ends lost 4 bases and 6 bases respectively, with 10 bases between them. CDR3 in DNA: TGTGCCAGCAGCCTACAGGGCCCCGGGGAGCTGTTTTTT. It is translated as CASSLQGPGELFF.

This clone was picked up one time. The rearrangement links TRBV5-1 to TRBJ2-2; 9 bases are shared with TRBD2. The V segment lost 4 bases and the J segment 0 bases; nucleotides outside the gene matches: 4. The CDR3 is 16 amino acids. Germline assignment: CDR1 SGHRS and CDR2 YFSETQ. CDR3 residues: CASSGGTSPNTGELFF. The CDR3 region has the DNA TGCGCCAGCAGCGGGGGGACTAGCCCGAACACCGGGGAGCTGTTTTTT.

CDR3 in amino acids: CAIGQGALGYGYTF. CDR3 nucleotides: TGTGCCATAGGCCAGGGCGCCTTAGGTTATGGCTACACCTTC. This sequence joins TRBV10-3 and TRBJ1-2; possible D gene TRBD1, 5 bases. V dropped 9 bases and J dropped 5 bases, with 19 bases sitting between them. The germline V gene encodes CDR1 ENHRY and CDR2 SYGVKD. CDR3 length: 14 residues.

J is TRBJ2-5 and V is TRBV5-6; TRBD2 might be the D (7 bases). The V gene's germline CDR1 is SGHDT and CDR2 YYEEEE. The germline V and J ends were trimmed by 4 bases and 5 bases, with 18 bases remaining between them. The CDR3 totals 15 residues. The CDR3 loop reads CASSPLAVGGETQYF. For the CDR3, the DNA is TGTGCCAGCAGCCCTCTAGCGGTAGGGGGGGAGACCCAGTACTTC. The variable domain in full, completed from reference TRBV5-6 and TRBJ2-5, reads DAGVTQSPTHLIKTRGQQVTLRCSPKSGHDTVSWYQQALGQGPQFIFQYYEEEERQRGNFPDRFSGHQFPNYSSELNVNALLLGDSALYLCASSPLAVGGETQYFGPGTRLLVL.

The gene calls are TRBV11-2 and TRBJ2-3; D is perhaps TRBD2 (6 bases). This CDR3 is 16 amino acids long. The germline gives CDR1 SGHAT, CDR2 FQNNGV. The V end was cut by 1 base, the J end by 0 bases, with 11 bases between. In nucleotides, the CDR3 is TGTGCCAGCAGCTTAGTAGGAGGGGCTAGCACAGATACGCAGTATTTT. This sequence encodes CASSLVGGASTDTQYF.

The gene calls are TRBV10-1 and TRBJ2-5; the D call may be TRBD1 or TRBD2 (5 bases each). CDR1 is WNHNN and CDR2 is SYGVQD in the germline V gene (reference sequence). There are 14 residues in the CDR3. Trimming took 0 bases from V and 4 from J, leaving 9 bases between them. Written as DNA, the CDR3 is TGCGCCAGCAGTGAGTCTGCCGGGACAGAGACCCAGTACTTC. Its translation: CASSESAGTETQYF.

The V call is TRBV5-4, the J call TRBJ2-2; 7 nucleotides agree with TRBD2. CDR1 and CDR2 (germline): SGHNT, YYREEE (reference sequence). After removal of 4 bases from V and 3 bases from J, the junction contained 3 bases not matched to a gene. The CDR3 extends over 14 amino acids. The CDR3: CASSRAGYTGELFF. For the CDR3, the DNA is TGTGCCAGCAGCCGAGCGGGGTACACCGGGGAGCTGTTTTTT.

This clone was seen a single time. This CDR3 is CASSEELGYGYTF. The CDR3 DNA follows: TGTGCCAGCAGTGAAGAATTGGGGTATGGCTACACCTTC. The genes are TRBV6-1 and TRBJ1-2, with D unclear. CDR1 MNHNS and CDR2 SASEGT come from the germline V gene. V was clipped by 1 base and J by 5 bases, with 8 bases between them. The CDR3 has 13 residues.

This clone appeared once. This sequence joins TRBV2 and TRBJ2-5; D unresolved. Trimming removed 3 bases at V and 1 base at J, with 6 bases between. This CDR3 contains 13 residues. The germline V gene has CDR1 SNHLY and CDR2 FYNNEI. The CDR3 DNA reads TGTGCCAGCAGTGAGGGGATCCAAGAGACCCAGTACTTC. This gives the protein CASSEGIQETQYF. Filled out from reference TRBV2 and TRBJ2-5, the complete variable domain reads EPEVTQTPSHQVTQMGQEVILRCVPISNHLYFYWYRQILGQKVEFLVSFYNNEISEKSEIFDDQFSVERPDGSNFTLKIRSTKLEDSAMYFCASSEGIQETQYFGPGTRLLVL.

This chain uses TRBV5-1 with TRBJ1-1; D is possibly TRBD1 (5 bases). The CDR3 extends over 15 amino acids. Germline lookup yields CDR1 SGHRS and CDR2 YFSETQ. V was shortened by 3 bases and J by 6 bases, with 18 bases between the two germline ends. The CDR3: CASSSQDPGRAEAFF. The CDR3 bases are TGCGCCAGCAGCTCACAGGACCCAGGTCGCGCTGAAGCTTTCTTT.

The chain links TRBV7-8 to TRBJ2-3, with 10 bases matching TRBD1. Germline values: CDR1 SGHVS, CDR2 FQNEAQ. The CDR3 runs 15 residues. Trimming at V came to 4 bases and at J to 3 bases, leaving 4 bases not matched to a gene. The CDR3 spells CASSSRQGATDTQYF. As DNA, the CDR3 is TGTGCCAGCAGCTCACGACAGGGGGCTACAGATACGCAGTATTTT.

In DNA, the CDR3 is TGTGCCAGCAGCGTGGGGACGGATCAGCCCCAGCATTTT. As protein: CASSVGTDQPQHF. The rearrangement links TRBV9 to TRBJ1-5; a possible D gene is TRBD1 (5 bases). Looked up from germline, CDR1 is SGDLS and CDR2 is YYNGEE. Between the trimmed V and J ends, which lost 2 bases and 5 bases, there was a span of 8 bases. The CDR3 is made up of 13 amino acids.

V is TRBV7-2 and J is TRBJ2-5; 9 bases fit TRBD1. This CDR3 is 14 amino acids long. Germline CDR1 SGHTA, CDR2 FQGNSA. J gave up 5 bases and V 4 bases, and 5 bases lay outside the gene matches. CDR3: CASSSDRGSETQYF. The CDR3 region has the DNA TGTGCCAGCAGCTCCGACAGGGGGTCGGAGACCCAGTACTTC.

This clone came up a few times. The V and J genes are TRBV18 and TRBJ2-1, with 11 bases matching TRBD2. CDR1 is KGHSH, CDR2 LQKENI, per germline. Trimming removed 7 bases from V and 8 bases from J; junction bases left unmatched: 4. The length of the CDR3 is 13 residues. The CDR3 protein is CASLTSGVDEQFF. The CDR3 region has the DNA TGTGCCAGCTTGACTAGCGGGGTGGATGAGCAGTTCTTC.

This clone was recorded once. V usage is TRBV11-2 and J usage is TRBJ2-3; D is undetermined. The V end was cut by 2 bases, the J end by 0 bases, with 3 bases between. This CDR3 comprises 13 residues. CDR1 SGHAT and CDR2 FQNNGV come from the germline V gene. CDR3 in amino acids: CASSLRSTDTQYF. The CDR3 DNA reads as TGTGCCAGCAGCTTACGGAGCACAGATACGCAGTATTTT. The full variable domain, completed using reference TRBV11-2 and TRBJ2-3, is EAGVAQSPRYKIIEKRQSVAFWCNPISGHATLYWYQQILGQGPKLLIQFQNNGVVDDSQLPKDRFSAERLKGVDSTLKIQPAKLEDSAVYLCASSLRSTDTQYFGPGTRLTVL.

This chain links TRBV5-1 with TRBJ1-1, with TRBD1 matching 12 bases. V lost 0 bases and J lost 4; bases outside the gene matches: 7. The CDR3 sequence is 17 residues long. The germline gives CDR1 SGHRS, CDR2 YFSETQ. CDR3: CASSLAGTGGQGTEAFF. The DNA of the CDR3 is TGCGCCAGCAGCTTGGCCGGGACAGGGGGCCAGGGCACTGAAGCTTTCTTT. Complete variable domain (other parts from reference TRBV5-1 and TRBJ1-1): KAGVTQTPRYLIKTRGQQVTLSCSPISGHRSVSWYQQTPGQGLQFLFEYFSETQRNKGNFPGRFSGRQFSNSRSEMNVSTLELGDSALYLCASSLAGTGGQGTEAFFGQGTRLTVV.